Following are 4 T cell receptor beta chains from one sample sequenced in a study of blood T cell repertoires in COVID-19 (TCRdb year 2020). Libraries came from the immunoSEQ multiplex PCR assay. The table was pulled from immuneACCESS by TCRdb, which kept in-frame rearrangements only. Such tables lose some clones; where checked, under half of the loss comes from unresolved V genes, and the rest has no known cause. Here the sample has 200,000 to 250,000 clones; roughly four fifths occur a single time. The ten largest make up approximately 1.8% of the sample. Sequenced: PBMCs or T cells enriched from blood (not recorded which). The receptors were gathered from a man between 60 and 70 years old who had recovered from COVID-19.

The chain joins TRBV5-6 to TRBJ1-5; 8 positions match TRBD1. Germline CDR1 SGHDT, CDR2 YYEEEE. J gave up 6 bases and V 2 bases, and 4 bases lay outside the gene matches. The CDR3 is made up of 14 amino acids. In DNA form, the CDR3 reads TGTGCCAGCAGCTTCACAGGGGGGAGTCAGCCCCAGCATTTT. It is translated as CASSFTGGSQPQHF.

As DNA, the CDR3 is TGCGCCAGCAGCTTGCCTAAGGGAGCGACTGAGCAGTTCTTC. It specifies CASSLPKGATEQFF. The chain combines TRBV5-1 with TRBJ2-1, with a tentative D call TRBD2 (5 bases). The ends were cut back, 1 base at V and 9 bases at J, with 14 bases in the middle. Germline CDR1 is SGHRS and CDR2 is YFSETQ. The CDR3 sequence is 14 residues long.

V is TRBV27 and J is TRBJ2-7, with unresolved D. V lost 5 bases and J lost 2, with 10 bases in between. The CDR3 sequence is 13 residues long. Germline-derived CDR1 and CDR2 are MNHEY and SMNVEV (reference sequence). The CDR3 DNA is TGTGCCAGCAGTCCACACCAAACCTACGAGCAGTACTTC. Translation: CASSPHQTYEQYF.

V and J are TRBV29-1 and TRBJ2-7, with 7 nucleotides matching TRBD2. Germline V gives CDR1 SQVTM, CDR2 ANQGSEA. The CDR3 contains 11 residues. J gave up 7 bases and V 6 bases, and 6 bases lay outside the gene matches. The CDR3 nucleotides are TGCAGCGTCCGCTCCGGGAGGGAGCAGTACTTC. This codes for CSVRSGREQYF.